The 31 T cell receptor beta chains below come from one sample, sequenced in a study of cytomegalovirus exposure and HLA in healthy donors. The primer mix had 60 Vbeta and 13 Jbeta primers. The repertoire was sequenced with immunoSEQ multiplex PCR; TCRdb's copy has only in-frame clones and lacks some. Here the sample spans 100,000 to 150,000 clones, 70% to 90% being singletons. Sequencing input: PBMCs. The receptor source for this set is a man aged 18 to 30 in good health and CMV-seropositive.

This sequence joins TRBV19 and TRBJ1-1; D is unclear. Germline CDR1 LNHDA, CDR2 SQIVND (reference sequence). The CDR3 runs to 15 residues. Trimming left V 0 bases short and J 0 bases short, with 8 bases between. CDR3 residues: CASSIDRLMNTEAFF. The CDR3 DNA sequence: TGTGCCAGTAGTATAGACAGGTTAATGAACACTGAAGCTTTCTTT. Filled out from reference TRBV19 and TRBJ1-1, the complete variable domain reads DGGITQSPKYLFRKEGQNVTLSCEQNLNHDAMYWYRQDPGQGLRLIYYSQIVNDFQKGDIAEGYSVSREKKESFPLTVTSAQKNPTAFYLCASSIDRLMNTEAFFGQGTRLTVV.

The chain is built from TRBV10-2 and TRBJ2-5; 9 positions match TRBD2. The junction had 18 bases not matched to a gene; V was cut back by 6 bases and J by 1 base. There are 19 residues in the CDR3. The germline V gene has CDR1 WSHSY and CDR2 SAAADI. CDR3 sequence reads: CASRGLLAGALKPQETQYF. CDR3 nucleotides: TGCGCCAGCAGGGGGCTTTTAGCGGGGGCGCTCAAGCCCCAAGAGACCCAGTACTTC.

This chain uses TRBV10-3 with TRBJ1-5; possible D gene TRBD1, 6 bases. The CDR3 has 15 amino acids. CDR1 is ENHRY and CDR2 is SYGVKD in the germline V gene. Trimming shortened V by 2 bases and J by 9 bases, and 17 bases separated the two germline ends. CDR3 protein: CAISEPVQGGGPQHF. CDR3 DNA sequence: TGTGCCATCAGTGAGCCGGTACAGGGCGGCGGGCCCCAGCATTTT.

The gene calls are TRBV13 and TRBJ2-7; TRBD1 matches 9 bases. The germline V gene has CDR1 PRHDT and CDR2 FYEKMQ (reference sequence). CDR3 length: 19 amino acids. The V and J ends lost 2 bases and 6 bases, in that order; junction bases with no gene match: 20. The CDR3 spells CASSLSSDRGALGGVEQYF. The CDR3 DNA reads as TGTGCCAGCAGCTTAAGTTCGGACAGGGGCGCGCTGGGAGGGGTCGAGCAGTACTTC.

The chain uses TRBV4-1 and TRBJ1-1; D remains unclear. This CDR3 has 15 amino acids. V was trimmed by 0 bases and J by 4 bases, leaving 12 bases between them. CDR1 MGHRA and CDR2 YSYEKL come from the germline V gene. The CDR3 sequence: CASSQDRVPATEAFF. The CDR3 DNA follows: TGCGCCAGCAGCCAAGACCGGGTGCCTGCCACTGAAGCTTTCTTT.

The chain employs TRBV6-5 and TRBJ2-5, with TRBD1 as a possible D gene (5 bases). The V gene lost 5 bases and the J gene lost 5 bases, with 15 bases spanning the gap. This CDR3 comprises 14 residues. Germline V gene lookup returns CDR1 MNHEY and CDR2 SVGAGI. The CDR3 loop reads CASSLIQGFETQYF. CDR3 sequence (DNA): TGTGCCAGCAGTCTAATCCAGGGTTTTGAGACCCAGTACTTC.

The genes are TRBV4-1 and TRBJ1-5; D remains unclear. V was cut by 3 bases and J by 3 bases, with 15 bases left in between. CDR3 length: 16 residues. Germline V lookup: CDR1 MGHRA, CDR2 YSYEKL. CDR3: CASSHRTGESNQPQHF. The DNA of the CDR3 is TGCGCCAGCAGCCACCGCACGGGAGAGTCCAATCAGCCCCAGCATTTT.

This chain links TRBV2 with TRBJ2-3; 12 bases map to TRBD2. V trimming: 7 bases; J trimming: 2 bases; junction bases outside the gene matches: 10. Germline CDR1 SNHLY, CDR2 FYNNEI. The CDR3 runs 17 residues. Here the CDR3 DNA reads TGTGCCAGCACCCCCGGGCTAGCGGGGGGGTTCACAGATACGCAGTATTTT. Translated: CASTPGLAGGFTDTQYF.

This clone has more than one count but fewer than ten. The chain carries TRBV4-2 and TRBJ1-3; 8 positions agree with TRBD1. V dropped 0 bases and J dropped 6; count of bases not matched to a gene: 10. The CDR3 totals 17 residues. The germline gives CDR1 LGHNA, CDR2 YNFKEQ. The CDR3 region has the DNA TGTGCCAGCAGCCAAGACTTAATGGGACAGGCCGCAAACACCATATATTTT. This codes for CASSQDLMGQAANTIYF.

The table lists this clone with a count of one. The chain uses TRBV2 and TRBJ2-1, with D unresolved. CDR3 length equals 14 residues. The germline V gene encodes CDR1 SNHLY and CDR2 FYNNEI. Trimming took off 8 bases at V and 0 bases at J, with 11 bases between the two ends. CDR3 bases: TGTGCCAGCCCACGAGGAAGCTCCTACAATGAGCAGTTCTTC. The encoded protein is CASPRGSSYNEQFF.

The chain couples TRBV29-1 to TRBJ1-2; no reliable D call. CDR1 and CDR2 from the germline V gene are SQVTM and ANQGSEA. The CDR3 totals 13 residues. V shed 3 bases and J shed 6 bases, with 14 bases lying between them. The CDR3: CSVDFGYGDGYTF. The DNA of the CDR3 is TGCAGCGTTGACTTCGGGTACGGGGATGGCTACACCTTC.

The gene calls are TRBV9 and TRBJ2-2; D may be TRBD2 (5 bases). The CDR3 loop spans 15 amino acids. V lost 0 bases to trimming and J lost 4 bases, with 10 bases between them. CDR1 and CDR2 from the germline V gene are SGDLS and YYNGEE. Here the CDR3 reads CASSVGKGVTGELFF. Here the CDR3 DNA reads TGTGCCAGCAGCGTAGGGAAGGGAGTCACCGGGGAGCTGTTTTTT. Variable domain in full (rest from reference TRBV9 and TRBJ2-2): DSGVTQTPKHLITATGQRVTLRCSPRSGDLSVYWYQQSLDQGLQFLIQYYNGEERAKGNILERFSAQQFPDLHSELNLSSLELGDSALYFCASSVGKGVTGELFFGEGSRLTVL.

This clone was seen more than once but under ten times. The chain carries TRBV6-5 and TRBJ2-7; no reliable D call. The CDR3 extends over 13 amino acids. Trimming took 7 bases from V and 0 from J, leaving 10 bases between them. Germline V CDR1 and CDR2: MNHEY, SVGAGI. The CDR3 nucleotides read TGTGCCAGCAACAGCCCAAGCTCCTACGAGCAGTACTTC. Its translation: CASNSPSSYEQYF.

The rearrangement joins TRBV5-4 to TRBJ1-1; a possible D gene is TRBD1 (5 bases). V lost 6 bases and J lost 4, with 22 bases in between. Germline V gene data show CDR1 as SGHNT and CDR2 as YYREEE (reference sequence). CDR3 length: 16 amino acids. The CDR3 region is CASTLGRLNQGTEAFF. CDR3 DNA: TGTGCCAGCACTCTTGGTAGGTTAAACCAGGGCACTGAAGCTTTCTTT.

The V and J genes are TRBV29-1 and TRBJ2-3; D call uncertain. This CDR3 region has 17 residues. Germline V CDR1 and CDR2: SQVTM, ANQGSEA. The ends were cut back, 4 bases at V and 2 bases at J, with 22 bases in the middle. As DNA, the CDR3 is TGCAGCGTTGTCCGTGGGCCTATCAACTTTCCCACAGATACGCAGTATTTT. It codes for CSVVRGPINFPTDTQYF.

The chain combines TRBV27 with TRBJ2-7; no clear D gene. This CDR3 contains 13 residues. Germline assignment: CDR1 MNHEY and CDR2 SMNVEV (reference sequence). The V and J ends lost 3 bases and 3 bases respectively, with 9 bases between them. CDR3 in DNA: TGTGCCAGCAGTTTCAGCGTTAACTACGAGCAGTACTTC. This sequence encodes CASSFSVNYEQYF.

The V and J genes are TRBV27 and TRBJ1-2; no clear D. The CDR3 runs 14 residues. V was cut by 5 bases and J by 4 bases, with 14 bases left in between. CDR1 MNHEY and CDR2 SMNVEV come from the germline V gene (reference sequence). CDR3 amino acids: CASSPLVGIYGYTF. For the CDR3, the DNA is TGTGCCAGCAGTCCGCTAGTCGGGATCTATGGCTACACCTTC.

The genes are TRBV29-1 and TRBJ2-3; TRBD2 aligns across 11 bases. CDR1 is SQVTM, CDR2 ANQGSEA, per germline. V dropped 8 bases and J dropped 7; count of bases not matched to a gene: 8. The CDR3 spans 13 residues. DNA of the CDR3: TGCAGCATCACTAGCGGGGGCCCCTATACGCAGTATTTT. Its protein is CSITSGGPYTQYF.

This clone was recorded a few times. V and J are TRBV7-9 and TRBJ2-7, with 7 bases identical to TRBD1. J was trimmed by 4 bases and V by 5 bases; bases with no gene match: 8. This CDR3 region has 14 residues. Looked up from germline, CDR1 is SEHNR and CDR2 is FQNEAQ (reference sequence). The CDR3 DNA sequence: TGTGCCAGCAGCGAACGACAGGGACCATACGAGCAGTACTTC. This sequence encodes CASSERQGPYEQYF.

The chain links TRBV13 to TRBJ2-3; 9 bases map to TRBD1. This CDR3 spans 15 amino acids. Germline CDR1 is PRHDT and CDR2 is FYEKMQ (reference sequence). V lost 5 bases and J lost 4; bases outside the gene matches: 7. CDR3: CASSLQGAVSDTQYF. The CDR3 DNA follows: TGTGCCAGCAGCCTACAGGGGGCGGTCTCAGATACGCAGTATTTT.

The genes are TRBV2 and TRBJ2-7; D not certain. Per germline, CDR1 SNHLY and CDR2 FYNNEI. V lost 4 bases to trimming and J lost 5 bases, with 6 bases between them. This CDR3 is 11 amino acids long. This chain's CDR3 is CASSVIHEQYF. CDR3 in DNA: TGTGCCAGCAGTGTTATCCACGAGCAGTACTTC. The whole variable domain, filled in from reference TRBV2 and TRBJ2-7, reads EPEVTQTPSHQVTQMGQEVILRCVPISNHLYFYWYRQILGQKVEFLVSFYNNEISEKSEIFDDQFSVERPDGSNFTLKIRSTKLEDSAMYFCASSVIHEQYFGPGTRLTVT.

This chain connects TRBV27 to TRBJ2-7; D possibly corresponds to TRBD2 (7 bases). V lost 1 base, J lost 9 bases, and 13 bases lay in between. The V gene's germline CDR1 is MNHEY and CDR2 SMNVEV (reference sequence). The CDR3 length is 13 residues. CDR3 amino acids: CASSLLGGGAQYF. The DNA for the CDR3 is TGTGCCAGCAGTTTATTAGGGGGGGGCGCGCAGTACTTC.

The V gene is TRBV15, the J gene TRBJ2-5; a weak D match, TRBD2 (5 bases). Germline CDR1 LNHNV, CDR2 YYDKDF (reference sequence). V was clipped by 6 bases and J by 0 bases, with 8 bases between them. This CDR3 contains 13 residues. CDR3 loop: CATSQTNQETQYF. CDR3 nucleotide sequence: TGTGCCACCAGTCAGACTAACCAAGAGACCCAGTACTTC.

The genes are TRBV5-4 and TRBJ2-1, with D perhaps TRBD1 (6 bases). CDR1 and CDR2 from the germline V gene are SGHNT and YYREEE (reference sequence). CDR3 length: 16 amino acids. The V end was cut by 3 bases, the J end by 0 bases, with 13 bases between. CDR3 in DNA: TGTGCCAGCAGCTACTTGGGGGCAGGCTCCTACAATGAGCAGTTCTTC. This translates into CASSYLGAGSYNEQFF.

The rearrangement links TRBV5-1 to TRBJ1-1, with a possible D match to TRBD1 (6 bases). CDR1 and CDR2 (germline): SGHRS, YFSETQ. The CDR3 runs 16 residues. The ends were cut back, 2 bases at V and 3 bases at J, with 17 bases in the middle. The CDR3 sequence: CASSLKESTGDTEAFF. The CDR3 DNA sequence: TGCGCCAGCAGCTTAAAAGAATCGACAGGCGACACTGAAGCTTTCTTT.

The CDR3 here is CAWRRRTGGLGNYGYTF. In DNA form, the CDR3 reads TGTGCCTGGAGAAGGCGGACAGGGGGATTGGGTAACTATGGCTACACCTTC. This chain links TRBV30 with TRBJ1-2; 10 bases line up with TRBD1. Trimming cost V 3 bases and J 1 base; bases outside gene matches: 11. The CDR3 runs 17 residues. Germline V gives CDR1 GTSNPN, CDR2 SVGIG (reference sequence).

J is TRBJ1-3 and V is TRBV6-1; TRBD1 aligns across 8 bases. Unmatched junction bases numbered 7, after V lost 7 bases and J lost 2 bases. The CDR3 covers 15 residues. The germline V gene has CDR1 MNHNS and CDR2 SASEGT. The CDR3 loop reads CASTPQGEPGNTIYF. In nucleotides, the CDR3 is TGTGCCAGCACCCCACAGGGGGAACCTGGAAACACCATATATTTT.

This chain uses TRBV6-5 with TRBJ2-7, with a weak D call TRBD2 (6 bases). Germline V gene data show CDR1 as MNHEY and CDR2 as SVGAGI. Between the trimmed V and J ends, which lost 2 bases and 3 bases, there was a span of 8 bases. The CDR3 spans 13 residues. The CDR3 sequence is CASSYGGNYEQYF. The CDR3, as DNA: TGTGCCAGCAGTTACGGCGGGAACTACGAGCAGTACTTC.

This clone was seen only once. Other DNA sequences in the sample encode the same CDR3. This chain uses TRBV6-1 with TRBJ1-6, with 8 nucleotides matching TRBD1. Germline CDR1 MNHNS, CDR2 SASEGT. This CDR3 contains 14 residues. With V trimmed by 5 bases and J by 10 bases, 7 bases remained unmatched. The CDR3 region has the DNA TGTGCCAGCAGTCAGGACAGGGCCGGGTCACCCCTCCACTTT. Translation: CASSQDRAGSPLHF.

The V call is TRBV4-1, the J call TRBJ1-1, with unresolved D. The CDR3 covers 16 residues. Per germline, CDR1 MGHRA and CDR2 YSYEKL. V lost 1 base and J 4 bases, leaving 16 bases between the germline ends. The CDR3 region is CASSQGAGYGITEAFF. Written as DNA, the CDR3 is TGCGCCAGCAGCCAAGGGGCAGGTTACGGGATCACTGAAGCTTTCTTT.

The chain recombines TRBV7-9 with TRBJ2-1, with 8 bases that match TRBD1. Looked up from germline, CDR1 is SEHNR and CDR2 is FQNEAQ (reference sequence). The length of the CDR3 is 15 residues. The trim removed 5 bases at V and 3 bases at J, leaving 6 bases unmatched. The CDR3 spells CASSLTGGNYNEQFF. CDR3 DNA sequence: TGTGCCAGCAGCCTCACAGGGGGAAACTACAATGAGCAGTTCTTC.